The 19 T cell receptor beta chains listed next were all sequenced from one sample in a study of cytomegalovirus exposure and HLA in healthy donors. The PCR ran on 60 Vbeta and 13 Jbeta primers. Method: immunoSEQ multiplex PCR; TCRdb's copy keeps in-frame clones and lacks some. This sample carries some 150,000 clones, 60% to 85% of them seen once, and the ten largest clones take about 3.8%. The sample was PBMCs. The receptors shown here come from a man between 18 and 29 years old in good health and CMV-seronegative.

The chain joins TRBV5-6 to TRBJ2-2; 9 nucleotides agree with TRBD2. Germline V gives CDR1 SGHDT, CDR2 YYEEEE. Trimming removed 4 bases from V and 4 bases from J; junction bases left unmatched: 8. CDR3 length: 16 amino acids. The CDR3 spells CASSGRLAGTTGELFF. The CDR3 nucleotides are TGTGCCAGCAGCGGCCGGCTAGCGGGAACCACCGGGGAGCTGTTTTTT. The full variable domain, with the rest looked up from reference TRBV5-6 and TRBJ2-2, is DAGVTQSPTHLIKTRGQQVTLRCSPKSGHDTVSWYQQALGQGPQFIFQYYEEEERQRGNFPDRFSGHQFPNYSSELNVNALLLGDSALYLCASSGRLAGTTGELFFGEGSRLTVL.

The V gene is TRBV28, the J gene TRBJ2-5, with 9 bases lining up with TRBD1. The J call may be faulty, since TRBJ2-7 better matches the DNA end. CDR1 MDHEN and CDR2 SYDVKM come from the germline V gene. The CDR3 has 15 amino acids. As DNA, the CDR3 is TGTGCCAGCAGTCCCCCGGGGACAGGGACCTACGAGCAGTACTTC. Encoded protein: CASSPPGTGTYEQYF.

This sequence joins TRBV19 and TRBJ2-1, with 7 bases lining up with TRBD1. Germline CDR1 and CDR2: LNHDA and SQIVND (reference sequence). V dropped 5 bases and J dropped 2; count of bases not matched to a gene: 6. The CDR3 totals 15 residues. In DNA form, the CDR3 reads TGTGCCAGTAGTTCGACAGGGACCCCCTACAATGAGCAGTTCTTC. Protein sequence: CASSSTGTPYNEQFF.

CDR3 in amino acids: CASSLGSPGTGHGYTF. DNA for the CDR3: TGTGCCAGCAGCTTAGGCTCTCCCGGGACAGGGCATGGCTACACCTTC. The chain recombines TRBV7-9 with TRBJ1-2; TRBD1 matches 9 bases. In germline, CDR1 is SEHNR, CDR2 FQNEAQ (reference sequence). This CDR3 has 16 residues. Trimming cost V 1 base and J 6 bases; bases outside gene matches: 9. Complete variable domain (other parts from reference TRBV7-9 and TRBJ1-2): DTGVSQNPRHKITKRGQNVTFRCDPISEHNRLYWYRQTLGQGPEFLTYFQNEAQLEKSRLLSDRFSAERPKGSFSTLEIQRTEQGDSAMYLCASSLGSPGTGHGYTFGSGTRLTVV.

This clone was seen a handful of times. The V and J genes are TRBV7-6 and TRBJ2-7, with D unresolved. The CDR3 length is 13 residues. Germline assignment: CDR1 SGHVS and CDR2 FNYEAQ. V was shortened by 5 bases and J by 2 bases, with 10 bases between the two germline ends. The CDR3 reads CASSQGGTYEQYF. The CDR3 DNA sequence: TGTGCCAGCAGCCAAGGCGGTACCTACGAGCAGTACTTC.

J is TRBJ2-7 and V is TRBV6-6; 9 bases map to TRBD1. Looked up from germline, CDR1 is MNHNY and CDR2 is SVGAGI (reference sequence). This CDR3 spans 15 amino acids. Trimming cost V 4 bases and J 0 bases; bases outside gene matches: 4. For the CDR3, the DNA is TGTGCCAGCAGTTCGGGGGACAGGGACTCCTACGAGCAGTACTTC. This encodes CASSSGDRDSYEQYF.

This clone was found a few times. The rearrangement joins TRBV20-1 to TRBJ1-1; tentative D call: TRBD1 (6 bases). Trimming removed 5 bases from V and 8 bases from J, with 12 bases in between. The CDR3 contains 11 residues. The V gene's germline CDR1 is DFQATT and CDR2 SNEGSKA (reference sequence). This CDR3 reads CSAPHGQEAFF. CDR3 nucleotides: TGCAGTGCTCCCCATGGACAGGAAGCTTTCTTT.

V usage is TRBV7-9 and J usage is TRBJ1-3; maybe TRBD1 (6 bases). Looked up from germline, CDR1 is SEHNR and CDR2 is FQNEAQ (reference sequence). V was trimmed by 1 base and J by 6 bases, leaving 13 bases between them. The CDR3 is 15 amino acids. The CDR3 loop reads CASSLGEGETNTIYF. As DNA, the CDR3 is TGTGCCAGCAGCTTAGGGGAGGGGGAAACAAACACCATATATTTT.

The chain uses TRBV7-9 and TRBJ2-5; 9 bases align to TRBD2. V trimming: 1 base; J trimming: 5 bases; junction bases outside the gene matches: 2. The germline V gene encodes CDR1 SEHNR and CDR2 FQNEAQ (reference sequence). The CDR3 is 14 amino acids. The CDR3 sequence is CASSLVLAGETQYF. The CDR3 DNA follows: TGTGCCAGCAGCTTAGTCCTAGCGGGGGAGACCCAGTACTTC.

The chain is built from TRBV9 and TRBJ2-3; no reliable D call. Germline V gene lookup returns CDR1 SGDLS and CDR2 YYNGEE. The CDR3 runs to 15 residues. The ends were cut back, 4 bases at V and 3 bases at J, with 15 bases in the middle. The CDR3 region is CASSPKVERTDTQYF. CDR3 nucleotide sequence: TGTGCCAGCAGCCCCAAGGTGGAGCGTACAGATACGCAGTATTTT.

The gene calls are TRBV18 and TRBJ2-7; 10 bases align to TRBD1. CDR3 size: 14 residues. The germline gives CDR1 KGHSH, CDR2 LQKENI. Trimming at V came to 4 bases and at J to 2 bases, leaving 2 bases not matched to a gene. The CDR3 nucleotides read TGTGCCAGCTCACGGGACAGGGGAGCCTACGAGCAGTACTTC. It yields the protein CASSRDRGAYEQYF. The full variable domain, its missing parts supplied by reference TRBV18 and TRBJ2-7, is NAGVMQNPRHLVRRRGQEARLRCSPMKGHSHVYWYRQLPEEGLKFMVYLQKENIIDESGMPKERFSAEFPKEGPSILRIQQVVRGDSAAYFCASSRDRGAYEQYFGPGTRLTVT.

This rearrangement joins TRBV30 to TRBJ2-1; 11 nucleotides match TRBD2. The V gene end was trimmed by 2 bases and the J gene end by 4 bases; junction bases not matched to a gene: 10. Germline values: CDR1 GTSNPN, CDR2 SVGIG (reference sequence). The CDR3 has 17 amino acids. The CDR3 loop is CAWSPPGTSGLYNEQFF. As DNA, the CDR3 is TGTGCCTGGAGTCCACCAGGGACTAGCGGATTATACAATGAGCAGTTCTTC. The variable domain in full, with the rest retrieved from reference TRBV30 and TRBJ2-1, is SQTIHQWPATLVQPVGSPLSLECTVEGTSNPNLYWYRQAAGRGLQLLFYSVGIGQISSEVPQNLSASRPQDRQFILSSKKLLLSDSGFYLCAWSPPGTSGLYNEQFFGPGTRLTVL.

The V call is TRBV4-2, the J call TRBJ2-2; possible D gene TRBD1, 5 bases. The germline V gene encodes CDR1 LGHNA and CDR2 YNFKEQ. The CDR3 length is 15 residues. The V end was cut by 3 bases, the J end by 0 bases, with 8 bases between. The CDR3 region has the DNA TGTGCCAGCAGCCAGTGGACACCGAACACCGGGGAGCTGTTTTTT. This translates into CASSQWTPNTGELFF.

This chain connects TRBV5-1 to TRBJ2-6; D is unresolved. The ends were cut back, 4 bases at V and 1 base at J, with 3 bases in the middle. CDR1 and CDR2 (germline): SGHRS, YFSETQ. The CDR3 spans 13 residues. Here the CDR3 DNA reads TGCGCCAGCAGCGTATCTGGGGCCAACGTCCTGACTTTC. This codes for CASSVSGANVLTF.

The V call is TRBV7-9, the J call TRBJ1-2; 10 positions match TRBD1. Germline loops: CDR1 SEHNR, CDR2 FQNEAQ (reference sequence). This CDR3 has 12 amino acids. After removal of 7 bases from V and 10 bases from J, the junction contained 6 bases not matched to a gene. CDR3 amino acids: CASTGTGVDYTF. CDR3 DNA: TGTGCCAGCACCGGGACAGGGGTAGACTACACCTTC.

V gene TRBV27 combines with J gene TRBJ2-5, with a tentative D call TRBD2 (6 bases). The CDR3 consists of 14 residues. The V gene lost 8 bases and the J gene lost 2 bases, with 15 bases spanning the gap. Germline-derived CDR1 and CDR2 are MNHEY and SMNVEV (reference sequence). CDR3 coding DNA: TGTGCCAGCGGCGATCGGGACTCTCAAGAGACCCAGTACTTC. Translated, it gives CASGDRDSQETQYF.

CDR3 sequence (DNA): TGTGCCAGCAGCTTAGGCCCAGAAGACTACAATGAGCAGTTCTTC. It codes for CASSLGPEDYNEQFF. J is TRBJ2-1 and V is TRBV7-6, with unresolved D. This CDR3 spans 15 amino acids. V was shortened by 1 base and J by 3 bases, with 10 bases between the two germline ends. Per the germline V gene, CDR1 is SGHVS and CDR2 is FNYEAQ.

The chain employs TRBV7-8 and TRBJ1-1, with 7 nucleotides matching TRBD1. This CDR3 comprises 16 residues. Germline V gene lookup returns CDR1 SGHVS and CDR2 FQNEAQ. The trim removed 1 base at V and 0 bases at J, leaving 5 bases unmatched. As DNA, the CDR3 is TGTGCCAGCAGCTTAGGTGGCAGGGGGTTGAACACTGAAGCTTTCTTT. Protein: CASSLGGRGLNTEAFF.

The chain employs TRBV7-2 and TRBJ2-1, with 9 bases lining up with TRBD2. Per germline, CDR1 SGHTA and CDR2 FQGNSA. V was clipped by 1 base and J by 4 bases; unmatched bases: 2. The CDR3 has 15 amino acids. CDR3 amino acids: CASSLDLAGYNEQFF. CDR3 nucleotide sequence: TGTGCCAGCAGCTTAGATCTAGCGGGGTACAATGAGCAGTTCTTC.